Described below is a single TCR beta chain sequence and its context. This sample was included in a study of blood T cell repertoires in COVID-19. Study at large: Italy, Spain and the United States were the sources of the convalescent and acute COVID-19 samples.

The data were produced by immunoSEQ multiplex PCR, yet TCRdb's version contains in-frame clones alone and is incomplete. The data show 35,000 to 45,000 clones, just over 90% seen once. The CDR3 runs 13 residues. The V segment lost 5 bases and the J segment 3 bases; nucleotides outside the gene matches: 3. Germline V gene data show CDR1 as SNHLY and CDR2 as FYNNEI. This chain links TRBV2 with TRBJ2-7; 8 nucleotides match TRBD2. The origin of this receptor is a man over 45 with COVID-19, enrolled during active disease. The sequenced sample consisted of peripheral blood. CDR3 residues: CASSYSGVYEQYF. Written as DNA, the CDR3 is TGTGCCAGCAGTTATAGCGGGGTCTACGAGCAGTACTTC.